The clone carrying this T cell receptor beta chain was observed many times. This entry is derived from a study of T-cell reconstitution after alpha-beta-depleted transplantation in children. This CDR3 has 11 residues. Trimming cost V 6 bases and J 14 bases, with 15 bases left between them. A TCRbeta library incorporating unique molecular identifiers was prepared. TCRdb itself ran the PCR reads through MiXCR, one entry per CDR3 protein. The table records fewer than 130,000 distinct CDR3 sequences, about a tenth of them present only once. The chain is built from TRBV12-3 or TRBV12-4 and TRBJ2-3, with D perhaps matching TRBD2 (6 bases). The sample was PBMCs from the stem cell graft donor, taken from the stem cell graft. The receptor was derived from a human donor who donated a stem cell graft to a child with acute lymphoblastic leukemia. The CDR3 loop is CASSLIGGAYF. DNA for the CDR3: TGTGCCAGCAGCCTCATCGGAGGGGCGTATTTT.